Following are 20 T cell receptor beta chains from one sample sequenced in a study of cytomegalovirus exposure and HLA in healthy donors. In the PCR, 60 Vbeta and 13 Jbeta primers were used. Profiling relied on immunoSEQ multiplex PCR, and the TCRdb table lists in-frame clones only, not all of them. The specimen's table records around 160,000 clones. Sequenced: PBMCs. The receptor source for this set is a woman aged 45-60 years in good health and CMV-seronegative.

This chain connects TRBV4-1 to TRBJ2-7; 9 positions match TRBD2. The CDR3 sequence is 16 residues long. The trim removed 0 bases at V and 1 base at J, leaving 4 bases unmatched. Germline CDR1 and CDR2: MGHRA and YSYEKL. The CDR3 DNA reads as TGCGCCAGCAGCCAAGAGGAGACTAGCGGTTCCTACGAGCAGTACTTC. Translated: CASSQEETSGSYEQYF.

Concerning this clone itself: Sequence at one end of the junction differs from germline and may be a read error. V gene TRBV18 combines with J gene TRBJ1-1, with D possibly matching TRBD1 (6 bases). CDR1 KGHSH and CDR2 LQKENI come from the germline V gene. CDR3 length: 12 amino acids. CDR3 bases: TGTGCCAGCTCACAACGGGACACCGAAGCTTTCTTT. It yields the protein CASSQRDTEAFF. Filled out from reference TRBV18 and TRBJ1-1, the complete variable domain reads NAGVMQNPRHLVRRRGQEARLRCSPMKGHSHVYWYRQLPEEGLKFMVYLQKENIIDESGMPKERFSAEFPKEGPSILRIQQVVRGDSAAYFCASSQRDTEAFFGQGTRLTVV.

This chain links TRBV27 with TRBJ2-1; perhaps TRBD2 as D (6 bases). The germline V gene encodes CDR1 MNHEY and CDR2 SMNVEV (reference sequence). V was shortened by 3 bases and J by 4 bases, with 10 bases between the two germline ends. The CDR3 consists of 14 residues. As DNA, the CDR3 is TGTGCCAGCAGTTTGGGCCGGGGGTACAATGAGCAGTTCTTC. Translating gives CASSLGRGYNEQFF.

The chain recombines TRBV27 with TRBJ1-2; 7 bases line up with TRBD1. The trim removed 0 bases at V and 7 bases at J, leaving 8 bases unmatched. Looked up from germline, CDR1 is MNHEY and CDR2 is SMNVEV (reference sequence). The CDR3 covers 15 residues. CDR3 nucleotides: TGTGCCAGCAGTTTATCGGCAGGGGGAAGGGCTGGCTACACCTTC. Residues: CASSLSAGGRAGYTF.

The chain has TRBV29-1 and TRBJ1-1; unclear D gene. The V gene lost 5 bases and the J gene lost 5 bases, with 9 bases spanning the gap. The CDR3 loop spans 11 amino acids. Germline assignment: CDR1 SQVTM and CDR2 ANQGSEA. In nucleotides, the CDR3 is TGCAGCGTTCTTCGGGGAACTGAAGCTTTCTTT. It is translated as CSVLRGTEAFF.

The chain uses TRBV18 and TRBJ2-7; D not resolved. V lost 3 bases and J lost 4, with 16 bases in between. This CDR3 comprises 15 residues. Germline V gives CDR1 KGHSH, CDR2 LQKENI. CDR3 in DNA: TGTGCCAGCTCACCGAGTCCGACATCTTCTTACGAGCAGTACTTC. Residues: CASSPSPTSSYEQYF.

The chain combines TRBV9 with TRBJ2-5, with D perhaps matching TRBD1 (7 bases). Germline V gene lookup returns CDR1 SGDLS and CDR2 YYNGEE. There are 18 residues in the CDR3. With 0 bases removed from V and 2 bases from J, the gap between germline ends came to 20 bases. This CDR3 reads CASSVVGGGGSEQETQYF. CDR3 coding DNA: TGTGCCAGCAGCGTAGTAGGAGGGGGCGGATCGGAACAAGAGACCCAGTACTTC.

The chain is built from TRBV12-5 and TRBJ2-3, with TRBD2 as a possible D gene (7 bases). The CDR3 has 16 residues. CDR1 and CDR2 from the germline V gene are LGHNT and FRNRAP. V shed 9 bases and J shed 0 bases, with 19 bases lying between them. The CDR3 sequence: CASRPGGLSSTDTQYF. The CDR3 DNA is TGTGCTAGCCGCCCGGGGGGCCTCTCTAGCACAGATACGCAGTATTTT.

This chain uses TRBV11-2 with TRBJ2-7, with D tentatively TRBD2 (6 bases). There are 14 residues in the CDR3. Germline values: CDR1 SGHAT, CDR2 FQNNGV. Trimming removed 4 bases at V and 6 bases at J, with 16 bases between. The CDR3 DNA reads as TGTGCCAGCAGCTCGGGACTGGCTGTTCGCGAGCAGTACTTC. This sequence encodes CASSSGLAVREQYF.

Written as DNA, the CDR3 is TGTGCCAGCGTACCACGACTAGCGGGGATCAACAATGAGCAGTTCTTC. It encodes CASVPRLAGINNEQFF. The J gene is TRBJ2-1, the V gene TRBV2; 11 bases agree with TRBD2. Germline lookup yields CDR1 SNHLY and CDR2 FYNNEI. The CDR3 extends over 16 amino acids. The V gene end was trimmed by 8 bases and the J gene end by 5 bases; junction bases not matched to a gene: 11.

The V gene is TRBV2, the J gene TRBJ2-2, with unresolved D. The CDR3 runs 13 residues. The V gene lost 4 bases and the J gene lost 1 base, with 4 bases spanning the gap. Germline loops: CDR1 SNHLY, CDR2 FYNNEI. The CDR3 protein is CASSAENTGELFF. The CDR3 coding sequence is TGTGCCAGCAGTGCAGAGAACACCGGGGAGCTGTTTTTT. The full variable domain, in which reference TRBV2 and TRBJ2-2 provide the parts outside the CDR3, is EPEVTQTPSHQVTQMGQEVILRCVPISNHLYFYWYRQILGQKVEFLVSFYNNEISEKSEIFDDQFSVERPDGSNFTLKIRSTKLEDSAMYFCASSAENTGELFFGEGSRLTVL.

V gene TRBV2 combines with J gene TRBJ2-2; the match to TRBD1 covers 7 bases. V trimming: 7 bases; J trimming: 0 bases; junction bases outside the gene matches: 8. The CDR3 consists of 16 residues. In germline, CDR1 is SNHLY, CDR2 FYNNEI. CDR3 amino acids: CASKAAGTANTGELFF. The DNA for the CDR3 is TGTGCCAGCAAGGCCGCCGGGACAGCGAACACCGGGGAGCTGTTTTTT. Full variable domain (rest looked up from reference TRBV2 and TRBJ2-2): EPEVTQTPSHQVTQMGQEVILRCVPISNHLYFYWYRQILGQKVEFLVSFYNNEISEKSEIFDDQFSVERPDGSNFTLKIRSTKLEDSAMYFCASKAAGTANTGELFFGEGSRLTVL.

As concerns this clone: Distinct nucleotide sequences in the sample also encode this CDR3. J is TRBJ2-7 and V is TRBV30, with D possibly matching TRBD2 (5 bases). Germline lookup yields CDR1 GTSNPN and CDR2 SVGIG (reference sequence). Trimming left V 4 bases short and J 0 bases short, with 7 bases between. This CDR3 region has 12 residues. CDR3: CAWNEGSYEQYF. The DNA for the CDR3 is TGTGCCTGGAATGAGGGCTCCTACGAGCAGTACTTC. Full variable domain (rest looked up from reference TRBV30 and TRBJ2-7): SQTIHQWPATLVQPVGSPLSLECTVEGTSNPNLYWYRQAAGRGLQLLFYSVGIGQISSEVPQNLSASRPQDRQFILSSKKLLLSDSGFYLCAWNEGSYEQYFGPGTRLTVT.

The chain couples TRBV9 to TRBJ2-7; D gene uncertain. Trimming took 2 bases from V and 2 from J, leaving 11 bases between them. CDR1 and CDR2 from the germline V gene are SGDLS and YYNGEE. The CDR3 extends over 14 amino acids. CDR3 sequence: CASSVGVTPYEQYF. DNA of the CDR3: TGTGCCAGCAGCGTCGGAGTCACCCCCTACGAGCAGTACTTC. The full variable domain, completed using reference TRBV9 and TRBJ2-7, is DSGVTQTPKHLITATGQRVTLRCSPRSGDLSVYWYQQSLDQGLQFLIQYYNGEERAKGNILERFSAQQFPDLHSELNLSSLELGDSALYFCASSVGVTPYEQYFGPGTRLTVT.

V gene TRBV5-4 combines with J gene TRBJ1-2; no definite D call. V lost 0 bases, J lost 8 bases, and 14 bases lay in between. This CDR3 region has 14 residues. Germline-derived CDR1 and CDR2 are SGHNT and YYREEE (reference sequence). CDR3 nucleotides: TGTGCCAGCAGCTTGGGTCTGAACGAGAGGGGCTACACCTTC. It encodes CASSLGLNERGYTF. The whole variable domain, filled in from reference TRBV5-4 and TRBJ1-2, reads ETGVTQSPTHLIKTRGQQVTLRCSSQSGHNTVSWYQQALGQGPQFIFQYYREEENGRGNFPPRFSGLQFPNYSSELNVNALELDDSALYLCASSLGLNERGYTFGSGTRLTVV.

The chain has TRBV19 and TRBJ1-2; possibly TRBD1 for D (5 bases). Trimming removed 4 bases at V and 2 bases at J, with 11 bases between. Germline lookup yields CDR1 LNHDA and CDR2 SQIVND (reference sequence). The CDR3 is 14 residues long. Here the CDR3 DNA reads TGTGCCAGTAGTAGGGAGGGGACGAACTATGGCTACACCTTC. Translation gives CASSREGTNYGYTF.

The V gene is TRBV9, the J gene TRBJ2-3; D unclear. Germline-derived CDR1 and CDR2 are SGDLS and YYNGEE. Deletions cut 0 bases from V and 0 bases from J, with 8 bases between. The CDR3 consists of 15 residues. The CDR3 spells CASSVVPLSTDTQYF. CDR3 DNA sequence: TGTGCCAGCAGCGTAGTTCCCTTGAGCACAGATACGCAGTATTTT.

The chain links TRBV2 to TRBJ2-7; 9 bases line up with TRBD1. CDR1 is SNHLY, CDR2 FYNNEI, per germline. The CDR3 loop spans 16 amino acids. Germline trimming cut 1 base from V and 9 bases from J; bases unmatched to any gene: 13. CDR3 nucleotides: TGTGCCAGCAGTGAAGAGAGGGGGAGGACAGGGGACGGGCAGTACTTC. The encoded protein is CASSEERGRTGDGQYF.

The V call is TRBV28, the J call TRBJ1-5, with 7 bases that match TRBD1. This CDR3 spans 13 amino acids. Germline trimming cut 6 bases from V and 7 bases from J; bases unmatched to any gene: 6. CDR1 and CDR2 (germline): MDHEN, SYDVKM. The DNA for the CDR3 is TGTGCCAGCAGACGGGACAGCGGGCAGCCCCAGCATTTT. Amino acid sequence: CASRRDSGQPQHF.

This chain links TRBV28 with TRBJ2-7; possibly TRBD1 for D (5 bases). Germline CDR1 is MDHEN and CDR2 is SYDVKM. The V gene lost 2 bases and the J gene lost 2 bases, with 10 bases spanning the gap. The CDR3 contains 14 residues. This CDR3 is CASSLLDSTYEQYF. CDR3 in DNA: TGTGCCAGCAGTTTACTTGACAGCACCTACGAGCAGTACTTC.